The 16 T cell receptor beta chains reported below all come from one sample, sequenced in a study of chemoradiotherapy in HPV16-positive cancers. Some clones are missing from TCRdb's copy, which holds only in-frame ones; the method was immunoSEQ multiplex PCR. The table lists about 1,500 clones, almost 95% of them singletons, with 6% to 8.5% in the top ten. The sequencing used tumor tissue, collected from a patient who underwent chemoradiotherapy. The receptors were sampled from a human donor with HPV-associated anogenital cancer.

The genes are TRBV28 and TRBJ2-7; D unresolved. V lost 2 bases and J 4 bases, leaving 12 bases between the germline ends. The CDR3 totals 14 residues. CDR1 is MDHEN and CDR2 is SYDVKM in the germline V gene. CDR3 sequence: CASSLRNHQYEQYF. The CDR3, as DNA: TGTGCCAGCAGTTTACGGAATCATCAGTACGAGCAGTACTTC.

This chain joins TRBV4-2 and TRBJ2-2; 11 bases align to TRBD2. The germline CDR1 and CDR2 sequences are LGHNA and YNFKEQ. The CDR3 is 17 residues long. With 3 bases clipped from V and 4 bases from J, the junction kept 7 bases outside the gene matches. The CDR3 loop reads CASSHGTSGSPTGELFF. CDR3 bases: TGTGCCAGCAGCCACGGAACTAGCGGGAGCCCCACCGGGGAGCTGTTTTTT.

The V call is TRBV30, the J call TRBJ1-6; TRBD1 agrees at 7 bases. The ends lost 5 bases at V and 3 bases at J; junction bases unmatched: 7. CDR1 and CDR2 (germline): GTSNPN, SVGIG (reference sequence). The length of the CDR3 is 15 residues. CDR3 region: CAWAKPGGYNSPLHF. The CDR3 nucleotides read TGTGCCTGGGCGAAGCCAGGGGGCTATAATTCACCCCTCCACTTT.

This clone was observed a single time. This chain uses TRBV6-5 with TRBJ2-5, with D possibly matching TRBD1 (5 bases). V was cut by 6 bases and J by 1 base, with 15 bases left in between. Germline values: CDR1 MNHEY, CDR2 SVGAGI. CDR3 length: 15 residues. As DNA, the CDR3 is TGTGCCAGCAGGAAGACCCCGACAGCCCAAGAGACCCAGTACTTC. Amino acids: CASRKTPTAQETQYF.

This clone appeared a few times. J is TRBJ1-4 and V is TRBV25-1; tentative D call: TRBD1 (5 bases). The V end was cut by 1 base, the J end by 5 bases, with 17 bases between. CDR1 is MGHDK, CDR2 SYGVNS, per germline. CDR3 length: 17 amino acids. CDR3 DNA sequence: TGTGCCAGCAGTGAATCGGGTATTAGTTGGGGCAATGAAAAACTGTTTTTT. Translating it yields CASSESGISWGNEKLFF.

V gene TRBV5-8 combines with J gene TRBJ2-7, with D possibly matching TRBD2 (5 bases). Germline CDR1 SGHTS, CDR2 YDEGEE. Trimming shortened V by 2 bases and J by 4 bases, and 16 bases separated the two germline ends. This CDR3 region has 15 residues. In DNA form, the CDR3 reads TGTGCCAGCAGCTTAATCGGCGGACTGTTTTACGAGCAGTACTTC. It yields the protein CASSLIGGLFYEQYF.

V gene TRBV5-8 combines with J gene TRBJ2-7, with 14 bases lining up with TRBD2. The V gene end was trimmed by 3 bases and the J gene end by 5 bases; junction bases not matched to a gene: 4. This CDR3 has 15 residues. Germline CDR1 reads SGHTS; CDR2 reads YDEGEE. CDR3 in DNA: TGTGCCAGCAGCTCGGGACTAGCGGGAGCCCACGAGCAGTACTTC. As protein: CASSSGLAGAHEQYF.

The chain has TRBV10-3 and TRBJ2-1; 13 positions agree with TRBD2. This CDR3 spans 19 amino acids. V gave up 3 bases and J gave up 0 bases; unmatched junction bases: 8. The germline CDR1 and CDR2 sequences are ENHRY and SYGVKD. The CDR3 nucleotides are TGTGCCATCAGTGACTCGACTAGCGGGAGGCCGAGCTCCTACAATGAGCAGTTCTTC. The encoded protein is CAISDSTSGRPSSYNEQFF.

This chain uses TRBV28 with TRBJ2-5; 7 bases are a match to TRBD1. Per the germline V gene, CDR1 is MDHEN and CDR2 is SYDVKM. This CDR3 region has 15 residues. V was clipped by 2 bases and J by 2 bases; unmatched bases: 5. The CDR3 DNA reads TGTGCCAGCAGTTTAAGTGGCAGGGGGCAAGAGACCCAGTACTTC. Protein product: CASSLSGRGQETQYF.

V gene TRBV9 combines with J gene TRBJ2-7, with D possibly matching TRBD2 (5 bases). Trimming cost V 0 bases and J 2 bases, with 6 bases left between them. The CDR3 covers 13 residues. Germline assignment: CDR1 SGDLS and CDR2 YYNGEE. CDR3 residues: CASSVDGTYEQYF. CDR3 sequence (DNA): TGTGCCAGCAGCGTAGACGGGACCTACGAGCAGTACTTC.

The V gene is TRBV12-5, the J gene TRBJ1-2; 12 bases fit TRBD1. The CDR3 covers 17 residues. V dropped 0 bases and J dropped 2; count of bases not matched to a gene: 4. The V gene's germline CDR1 is LGHNT and CDR2 FRNRAP. The CDR3 sequence: CASGLVRGQGANYGYTF. The CDR3 DNA is TGTGCTAGTGGTTTGGTAAGGGGACAGGGGGCAAACTATGGCTACACCTTC.

This sequence joins TRBV15 and TRBJ2-7; TRBD2 matches 10 bases. With 8 bases clipped from V and 6 bases from J, the junction kept 13 bases outside the gene matches. The CDR3 sequence is 15 residues long. Germline loops: CDR1 LNHNV, CDR2 YYDKDF (reference sequence). CDR3 sequence reads: CATSPLAGASVEQYF. The CDR3 DNA reads as TGTGCCACCTCACCGCTAGCGGGGGCTTCAGTCGAGCAGTACTTC.

The chain has TRBV2 and TRBJ1-1, with no clear D. The CDR3 is 13 residues long. Per the germline V gene, CDR1 is SNHLY and CDR2 is FYNNEI. Trimming left V 6 bases short and J 4 bases short, with 12 bases between. The CDR3 sequence is CASRREMSTEAFF. CDR3 nucleotides: TGTGCCAGCAGGAGGGAGATGAGCACTGAAGCTTTCTTT.

The chain carries TRBV5-6 and TRBJ1-2; 10 nucleotides align to TRBD1. V lost 4 bases, J lost 5 bases, and 2 bases stayed unmatched. CDR1 and CDR2 (germline): SGHDT, YYEEEE. The CDR3 has 13 residues. The chain's CDR3 is CASSRQGAYGYTF. CDR3 in DNA: TGTGCCAGCAGCCGACAGGGGGCTTATGGCTACACCTTC.

The chain couples TRBV7-6 to TRBJ1-5, with 8 positions matching TRBD1. Germline V gene sequence: CDR1 SGHVS, CDR2 FNYEAQ. V was clipped by 1 base and J by 2 bases; unmatched bases: 7. The CDR3 loop spans 17 amino acids. CDR3 protein: CASSLGGQGFRNQPQHF. As DNA, the CDR3 is TGTGCCAGCAGCTTAGGAGGACAGGGCTTCCGCAATCAGCCCCAGCATTTT. Supplemented by reference TRBV7-6 and TRBJ1-5, the full variable domain reads GAGVSQSPRYKVTKRGQDVALRCDPISGHVSLYWYRQALGQGPEFLTYFNYEAQQDKSGLPNDRFSAERPEGSISTLTIQRTEQRDSAMYRCASSLGGQGFRNQPQHFGDGTRLSIL.

This CDR3 reads CASSRGFEQYF. The CDR3 DNA sequence: TGTGCCAGCAGTAGGGGGTTCGAGCAGTACTTC. The genes are TRBV27 and TRBJ2-7; D is possibly TRBD1 (6 bases). The germline gives CDR1 MNHEY, CDR2 SMNVEV (reference sequence). V lost 5 bases and J lost 6, with 8 bases in between. This CDR3 region has 11 residues.